Listed below are T cell receptor beta chains from one sample, sequenced in a study of blood T cell repertoires in COVID-19. Clones were read by immunoSEQ multiplex PCR, and TCRdb kept only the in-frame ones, dropping some. The sample holds 190,000 or so clones, roughly 89% seen once. Sequencing was carried out using peripheral blood. The source of these receptors is a man in his 60s who had recovered from COVID-19. CDR3s include the opening cysteine and the closing phenylalanine or tryptophan. Each record gives: J gene, V gene, CDR3 protein.

TRBJ2-1 TRBV7-7 CASSFAGYNEQFF
TRBJ1-6 TRBV2 CASKEVAPPLHF
TRBJ2-4 TRBV5-4 CASSKKTGGLAKNIQYF
TRBJ1-2 TRBV6-5 CASRAGSNYGYTF
TRBJ2-5 TRBV11-3 CASSFQGEQETQYF
TRBJ2-3 TRBV9 CASSVFSGSTDTQYF
TRBJ2-1 TRBV6-2/TRBV6-3 CASSTLAGVTNEQFF
TRBJ1-4 TRBV6-2/TRBV6-3 CASSARDINEKLFF
TRBJ2-2 TRBV5-4 CASSRGEIGGELFF
TRBJ2-7 TRBV10-3 CAIRWESYEQYF
TRBJ2-2 TRBV2 CASSEIAGDTGELFF
TRBJ1-6 TRBV5-4 CASSSSGTVGSPLHF
TRBJ2-7 TRBV6-5 CASKQGAAEQYF
TRBJ2-1 TRBV10-3 CAISPGQATYNEQFF
TRBJ2-2 TRBV29-1 CSVESTGHGELFF